A selection of T cell receptor beta chains follows, all from one sample in a study of blood T cell repertoires in COVID-19. Method: immunoSEQ multiplex PCR; TCRdb's copy keeps in-frame clones and lacks some. There are about 320,000 clones in the sample; roughly nine tenths occur only once, and around 10% lies in the top ten. The sample consisted of peripheral blood. Receptor source: a woman in her twenties or thirties with COVID-19, enrolled during active disease. CDR3s include the opening cysteine and the closing phenylalanine or tryptophan. The D gene is left open where the match is weak. Size is omitted from some rows. Given values are once, few, many or a class for expanded clones.

TRBD1 | TRBJ2-7 | TRBV13 | . | TGTGCCAGCAGTCGGACAGGGGTCTACGAGCAGTACTTC | CASSRTGVYEQYF
. | TRBJ2-7 | TRBV2 | . | TGTGCCAGCAGGGCAGCGGTCCCAGTCCTAAGGAAGCAGTACTTC | CASRAAVPVLRKQYF
. | TRBJ2-1 | TRBV24-1 | . | TGTGCCACCAGTGATCGACAGAGCTCCTACAATGAGCAGTTCTTC | CATSDRQSSYNEQFF
. | TRBJ1-2 | TRBV27 | . | TGTGCCAGCTGGGGCGCAGGGAGGTCGGTCTATGGCTACACCTTC | CASWGAGRSVYGYTF
. | TRBJ2-5 | TRBV28 | . | TGTGCCAGCAGTTCCCTTGGGCGGGGACAAGAGACCCAGTACTTC | CASSSLGRGQETQYF
TRBD2 | TRBJ2-4 | TRBV2 | . | TGTGCCAGCAGTGACAGCGGGGCTGTGGCCAAAAACATTCAGTACTTC | CASSDSGAVAKNIQYF
. | TRBJ1-5 | TRBV13 | . | TGTGCCAGCAGCCCCGCGGGTAGCAATCAGCCCCAGCATTTT | CASSPAGSNQPQHF
. | TRBJ1-5 | TRBV28 | . | TGTGCCAGCAGTTCCCTCCGGGGTAGGGAAAGCAATCAGCCCCAGCATTTT | CASSSLRGRESNQPQHF
TRBD2 | TRBJ2-3 | TRBV5-1 | . | TGCGCCAGCAGCGTAGCGGGACGCACAGATACGCAGTATTTT | CASSVAGRTDTQYF
. | TRBJ2-2 | TRBV10-1 | . | TGCGCCAGCAGTGATCGGGGGACGAACACCGGGGAGCTGTTTTTT | CASSDRGTNTGELFF
. | TRBJ2-2 | TRBV11-2 | . | TGTGCCAGCAGCCTGACAGTCACCGGGGAGCTGTTTTTT | CASSLTVTGELFF
TRBD1 | TRBJ1-1 | TRBV3-1/TRBV3-2 | . | TGTGCCAGCAGCCACTCAGGGGGAGATGAAGCTTTCTTT | CASSHSGGDEAFF
. | TRBJ2-1 | TRBV24-1 | . | TGTGCCACCAGTGACCCCCGCCCGACAGGTGCCGCCTACAATGAGCAGTTCTTC | CATSDPRPTGAAYNEQFF
. | TRBJ1-2 | TRBV24-1 | . | TGTGCCACCAGTAGGACAGATTATGGCTACACCTTC | CATSRTDYGYTF
TRBD2 | TRBJ2-1 | TRBV29-1 | . | TGCAGCGTTCGAGCGGGGGGTACTTGGGTGGGGCAGTTCTTC | CSVRAGGTWVGQFF
TRBD1 | TRBJ2-7 | TRBV28 | . | TGTGCCAGCAGTCCACAGGGGGCGGGTTACGAGCAGTACTTC | CASSPQGAGYEQYF
TRBD1 | TRBJ1-4 | TRBV11-2 | . | TGTGCCAGCACAGGGGGCTTAGGGGAAAAACTGTTTTTT | CASTGGLGEKLFF
. | TRBJ1-5 | TRBV4-2 | . | TGTGCCAGCAGCCACGGAGACGGCTACCAGCATTTT | CASSHGDGYQHF
. | TRBJ1-1 | TRBV5-6 | . | TGTGCCAGCAGCCTTGGGACAAGGATGAACACTGAAGCTTTCTTT | CASSLGTRMNTEAFF
TRBD1 | TRBJ2-5 | TRBV2 | . | TGTGCCAGCAGTGTCGGGACAGGGGGTTTACAAGAGACCCAGTACTTC | CASSVGTGGLQETQYF
. | TRBJ1-6 | TRBV6-5 | . | TGTGCCAGCAGTCGGGGATTACTTGTAAATTCACCCCTCCACTTT | CASSRGLLVNSPLHF
TRBD1 | TRBJ1-4 | TRBV5-4 | once | TGTGCCAGCAGCTTGGGGGGACAGGGACCAACTAATGAAAAACTGTTTTTT | CASSLGGQGPTNEKLFF
TRBD1 | TRBJ1-3 | TRBV28 | . | TGTGCCAGATCCAGGGGGCCTGGAAACACCATATATTTT | CARSRGPGNTIYF
. | TRBJ1-5 | TRBV27 | . | TGTGCCAGCAGTTTAAGGGGATCGGGTCAGCCCCAGCATTTT | CASSLRGSGQPQHF
TRBD1 | TRBJ1-6 | TRBV12-3/TRBV12-4 | . | TGTGCCAGCAAGGGGACAGGGATGTGGGCCCTCCACTTT | CASKGTGMWALHF
TRBD1 | TRBJ2-3 | TRBV6-1 | . | TGTGCCAGCAGTGATGTCTCAGGGGGCGTTTCAGATACGCAGTATTTT | CASSDVSGGVSDTQYF
. | TRBJ2-1 | TRBV27 | . | TGTGCCAGCAGTTCCCGGGGAGGATACAATGAGCAGTTCTTC | CASSSRGGYNEQFF
. | TRBJ1-2 | TRBV13 | . | TGTGCCAGCAGCGAGGCGGGGCATCGGGGCTACACCTTC | CASSEAGHRGYTF
TRBD1 | TRBJ1-5 | TRBV28 | . | TGTGCCAGCAGTCGCGGACAGGCCAATCAGCCCCAGCATTTT | CASSRGQANQPQHF
TRBD1 | TRBJ2-7 | TRBV5-1 | . | TGCGCCAGCAGAACAGGGGGCCTCCACTACGAGCAGTACTTC | CASRTGGLHYEQYF
. | TRBJ2-2 | TRBV9 | once | TGTGCCAGCAGCCCTCGGGGAGCTAACACCGGGGAGCTGTTTTTT | CASSPRGANTGELFF
TRBD1 | TRBJ1-5 | TRBV10-3 | . | TGTGCCATCAGTGACTTTTTTACCGGGACAGGGGTAAATCAGCCCCAGCATTTT | CAISDFFTGTGVNQPQHF
TRBD1 | TRBJ2-3 | TRBV9 | . | TGTGCCAGCAGCGTAAGATTCACCCAGGGGGCGACAGATACGCAGTATTTT | CASSVRFTQGATDTQYF
TRBD1 | TRBJ1-1 | TRBV18 | . | TGTGCCAGCTCACCAGGAATCTTGGGACAGGGAAAGGATGCTTTCTTT | CASSPGILGQGKDAFF
. | TRBJ2-3 | TRBV27 | . | TGTGCCAGCACGGCCGGCGGGGAGAGTACAGATACGCAGTATTTT | CASTAGGESTDTQYF
. | TRBJ2-6 | TRBV29-1 | . | TGCAGCGTTGAGTTGCGGGGGCTTGGGGCCAACGTCCTGACTTTC | CSVELRGLGANVLTF
TRBD1 | TRBJ1-1 | TRBV5-1 | . | TGCGCCAGCAGCCCCCCGGGACAGGACACTGAAGCTTTCTTT | CASSPPGQDTEAFF
TRBD1 | TRBJ1-2 | TRBV28 | once | TGTGCCACGACGACAGGGGGCTACTATGGCTACACCTTC | CATTTGGYYGYTF
TRBD2 | TRBJ2-7 | TRBV3-1/TRBV3-2 | . | TGTGCCAGCAGTATTAGCGGGGTCTCCTACGAGCAGTACTTC | CASSISGVSYEQYF
. | TRBJ2-7 | TRBV27 | . | TGTGCCAGCAAAGAACCGGGAAAACGCAACGAGCAGTACTTC | CASKEPGKRNEQYF
TRBD1 | TRBJ2-5 | TRBV2 | . | TGTGCCAGCAGTGAGGGACAGGCCCACGAAGAGACCCAGTACTTC | CASSEGQAHEETQYF
. | TRBJ2-1 | TRBV6-5 | . | TGTGCCAGCAGAGTGCACCAGGACAATGAGCAGTTCTTC | CASRVHQDNEQFF
TRBD1 | TRBJ1-5 | TRBV7-4 | . | TGTGCCAGCAGCCGGAGACAGGGTGGAGGTAGGAGCAATCAGCCCCAGCATTTT | CASSRRQGGGRSNQPQHF
TRBD1 | TRBJ2-5 | TRBV7-8 | . | TGTGCCAGCAGCGGTAGTTTACGGGACAGTTTCCCAGAGACCCAGTACTTC | CASSGSLRDSFPETQYF
TRBD1 | TRBJ1-1 | TRBV27 | . | TGTGCCAGCAGTCTACAGGGGGGGAGGCGCACTGAAGCTTTCTTT | CASSLQGGRRTEAFF
TRBD1 | TRBJ2-5 | TRBV7-8 | . | TGTGCCAGCACCCCAAGAAGGGACAGGTCGGAGACCCAGTACTTC | CASTPRRDRSETQYF
TRBD2 | TRBJ2-2 | TRBV18 | . | TGTGCCAGCTCAAATTTACAGCCGGGGGGAGCGAACACCGGGGAGCTGTTTTTT | CASSNLQPGGANTGELFF
TRBD2 | TRBJ2-7 | TRBV7-2 | . | TGTGCCAGCAGCTTGGTGGGACTAATCAACGAGCAGTACTTC | CASSLVGLINEQYF